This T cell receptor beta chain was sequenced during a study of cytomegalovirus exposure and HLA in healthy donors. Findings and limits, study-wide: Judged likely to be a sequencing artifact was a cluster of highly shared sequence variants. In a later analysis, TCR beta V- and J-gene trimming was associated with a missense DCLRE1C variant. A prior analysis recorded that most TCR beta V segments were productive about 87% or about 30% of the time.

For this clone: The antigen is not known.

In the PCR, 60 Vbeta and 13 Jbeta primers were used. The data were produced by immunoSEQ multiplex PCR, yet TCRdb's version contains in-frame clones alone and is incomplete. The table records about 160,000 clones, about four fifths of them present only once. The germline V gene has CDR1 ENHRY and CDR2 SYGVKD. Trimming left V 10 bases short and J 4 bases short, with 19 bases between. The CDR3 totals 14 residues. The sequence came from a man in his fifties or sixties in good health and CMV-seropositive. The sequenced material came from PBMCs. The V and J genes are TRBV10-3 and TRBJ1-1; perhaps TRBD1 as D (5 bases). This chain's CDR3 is CATRGREIGTEAFF. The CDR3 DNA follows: TGTGCCACAAGGGGTAGGGAAATAGGCACTGAAGCTTTCTTT.